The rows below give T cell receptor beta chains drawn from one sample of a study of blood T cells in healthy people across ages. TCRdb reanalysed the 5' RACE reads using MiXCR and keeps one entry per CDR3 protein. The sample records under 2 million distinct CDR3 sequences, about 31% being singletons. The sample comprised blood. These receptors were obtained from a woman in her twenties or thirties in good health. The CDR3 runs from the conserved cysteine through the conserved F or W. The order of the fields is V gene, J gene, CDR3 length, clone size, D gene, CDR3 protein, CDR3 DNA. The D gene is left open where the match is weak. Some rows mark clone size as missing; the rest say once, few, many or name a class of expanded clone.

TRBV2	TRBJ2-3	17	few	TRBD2	CASSSPGGAGRTDTQYF	TGTGCCAGCAGTTCCCCGGGGGGAGCGGGGAGAACAGATACGCAGTATTTT
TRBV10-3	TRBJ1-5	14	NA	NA	CAAAMGSGNQPQHF	TGTGCCGCCGCAATGGGGAGCGGGAATCAGCCCCAGCATTTT
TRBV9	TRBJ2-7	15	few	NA	CASSVSGSPSYEQYF	TGTGCCAGCAGCGTAAGTGGAAGCCCCTCCTACGAGCAGTACTTC
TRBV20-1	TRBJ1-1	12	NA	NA	CSAPTRDSEAFF	TGCAGTGCCCCCACTCGCGACTCTGAAGCTTTCTTT
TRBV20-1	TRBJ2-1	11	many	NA	CSAPSGNEQFF	TGCAGTGCTCCCTCCGGCAATGAGCAGTTCTTC
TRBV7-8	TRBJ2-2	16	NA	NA	CASSSGLIGGTGELFF	TGTGCCAGCAGCTCCGGGTTAATAGGGGGCACCGGGGAGCTGTTTTTT
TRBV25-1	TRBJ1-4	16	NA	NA	CASSGSMTHEGEKPFF	TGTGCCAGCAGTGGCTCTATGACACACGAAGGTGAAAAGCCGTTTTTT
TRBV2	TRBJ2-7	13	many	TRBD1	CASRGQGAYEQYF	TGTGCCAGCAGGGGACAGGGGGCCTACGAGCAGTACTTC
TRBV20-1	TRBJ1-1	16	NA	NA	CSAPRRTGRIDTEAFF	TGCAGTGCTCCCCGGCGTACAGGGCGGATCGACACTGAAGCTTTCTTT
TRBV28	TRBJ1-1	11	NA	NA	CASSLYKEAFF	TGTGCCAGCAGTTTATATAAAGAAGCTTTCTTT
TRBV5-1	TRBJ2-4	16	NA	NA	CASSLVLWGAGNIQYF	TGCGCCAGCAGCTTGGTTCTGTGGGGGGCTGGAAACATTCAGTACTTC
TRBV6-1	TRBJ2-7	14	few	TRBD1	CASLHAGTGLEQYF	TGTGCCAGCCTTCACGCCGGGACAGGGCTCGAGCAGTACTTC
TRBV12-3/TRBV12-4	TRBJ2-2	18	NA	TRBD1	CASSLWAQGAVNTGELFF	TGTGCCAGCAGTTTATGGGCGCAGGGGGCGGTAAACACCGGGGAGCTGTTTTTT
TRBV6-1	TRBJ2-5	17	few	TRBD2	CVSSETAGGPRQETQYF	TGTGTCAGCAGTGAAACAGCGGGGGGGCCTCGCCAAGAGACCCAGTACTTC
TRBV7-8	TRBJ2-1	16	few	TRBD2	CASSFLGAGGWNEQFF	TGTGCCAGCAGCTTCCTGGGCGCGGGAGGGTGGAATGAGCAGTTCTTC
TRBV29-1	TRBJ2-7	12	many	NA	CSVESQGKEQYF	TGCAGCGTTGAAAGCCAGGGTAAAGAGCAGTACTTC
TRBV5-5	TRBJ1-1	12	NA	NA	CASSLLRSEAFF	TGTGCCAGCAGCTTGTTACGGTCTGAAGCTTTCTTT
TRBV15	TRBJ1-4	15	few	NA	CATSGFGRGNEKLFF	TGTGCCACCAGCGGCTTTGGGAGAGGAAATGAAAAACTGTTTTTT
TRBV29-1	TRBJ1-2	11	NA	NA	CSVSTWDGYTF	TGCAGCGTTTCGACATGGGATGGCTACACCTTC
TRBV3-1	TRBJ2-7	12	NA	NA	CASSLKEGEQYF	TGTGCCAGCAGCCTTAAGGAGGGTGAGCAGTACTTC
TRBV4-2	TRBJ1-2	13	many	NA	CASSQDGVYGYTF	TGTGCCAGCAGCCAAGATGGGGTTTATGGCTACACCTTC
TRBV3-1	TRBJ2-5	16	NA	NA	CASSQGGTWQVETQYF	TGTGCCAGCAGCCAAGGAGGGACATGGCAAGTAGAGACCCAGTACTTC
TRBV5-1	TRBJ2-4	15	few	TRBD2	CASSPGTSGVREQYF	TGCGCCAGCAGCCCGGGGACTAGCGGAGTTAGGGAGCAGTACTTC
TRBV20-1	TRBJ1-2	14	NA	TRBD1	CSASAGTGGYGYTF	TGCAGTGCTTCAGCCGGGACAGGGGGCTATGGCTACACCTTC
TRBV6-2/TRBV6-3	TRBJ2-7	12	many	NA	CASSWGIYEQYF	TGTGCCAGCAGTTGGGGCATCTACGAGCAGTACTTC
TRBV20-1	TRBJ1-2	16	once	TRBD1	CSTRDPGQQPNYGYTF	TGCAGTACTAGAGATCCGGGACAGCAACCGAACTATGGCTACACCTTC
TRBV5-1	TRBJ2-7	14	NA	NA	CASSAAEPPYEQYF	TGCGCCAGCAGCGCGGCCGAGCCCCCCTACGAGCAGTACTTC
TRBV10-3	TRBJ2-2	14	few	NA	CAISRGQNTGELFF	TGTGCCATCAGTCGGGGACAGAACACCGGGGAGCTGTTTTTT